These 23 T cell receptor beta chains share one sample of origin, sequenced in a study of OX40 agonist ivuxolimab in advanced cancers. Some clones are missing from TCRdb's copy, which holds only in-frame ones; the method was immunoSEQ multiplex PCR. The sample shows approximately 84,000 clones, about 90% of them seen only once. The sample in question was CD4+ or CD8+ T cells sorted from blood, obtained in a trial of the OX40 agonist ivuxolimab. The receptor source for this set is an adult with an advanced solid tumor such as melanoma, head and neck, liver or kidney cancer.

The chain couples TRBV5-4 to TRBJ1-5; D is uncertain. The V and J ends lost 4 bases and 4 bases respectively, with 15 bases between them. This CDR3 spans 15 amino acids. From germline, CDR1 is SGHNT and CDR2 YYREEE (reference sequence). The CDR3 spells CASSIEGSENQPQHF. The CDR3 DNA is TGTGCCAGCAGCATTGAGGGCAGCGAGAATCAGCCCCAGCATTTT.

The rearrangement links TRBV18 to TRBJ1-1, with D maybe TRBD1 (5 bases). V was clipped by 2 bases and J by 1 base, with 14 bases between them. From germline, CDR1 is KGHSH and CDR2 LQKENI. The CDR3 has 16 residues. CDR3 loop: CASSPGTDSKNTEAFF. CDR3 coding DNA: TGTGCCAGCTCACCAGGGACGGACTCCAAGAACACTGAAGCTTTCTTT.

This chain connects TRBV19 to TRBJ2-6; TRBD1 is a possible D gene (6 bases). Germline CDR1 LNHDA, CDR2 SQIVND (reference sequence). The V end was cut by 5 bases, the J end by 0 bases, with 20 bases between. This CDR3 region has 19 residues. The CDR3 sequence is CASSPTGQSPSSGANVLTF. The CDR3 DNA reads TGTGCCAGTAGTCCGACCGGACAGTCGCCCTCCTCTGGGGCCAACGTCCTGACTTTC.

The chain links TRBV29-1 to TRBJ2-7, with 10 bases fitting TRBD2. The germline CDR1 and CDR2 sequences are SQVTM and ANQGSEA. The J segment lost 5 bases and the V segment lost 7 bases, leaving 5 bases of the junction unmatched. This CDR3 is 12 amino acids long. CDR3 sequence (DNA): TGCAGCGGACTAGCGGGCGCCCACGAGCAGTACTTC. Protein product: CSGLAGAHEQYF.

The chain recombines TRBV28 with TRBJ1-5, with D hard to call. V shed 2 bases and J shed 6 bases, with 20 bases lying between them. Germline CDR1 MDHEN, CDR2 SYDVKM. The CDR3 length is 17 residues. DNA for the CDR3: TGTGCCAGCAGTTTACCCCAGTTTACCGGGTACGGTCAGCCCCAGCATTTT. Protein: CASSLPQFTGYGQPQHF.

The rearrangement joins TRBV2 to TRBJ2-2; D may be TRBD1 (5 bases). The V gene lost 3 bases and the J gene lost 4 bases, with 9 bases spanning the gap. The CDR3 runs to 14 residues. Germline CDR1 is SNHLY and CDR2 is FYNNEI. The CDR3 DNA reads TGTGCCAGCAGTGATCAGGGCTCCACCGGGGAGCTGTTTTTT. Its translation is CASSDQGSTGELFF.

The J gene is TRBJ2-5, the V gene TRBV9, with TRBD1 as a possible D gene (6 bases). Germline V gene data show CDR1 as SGDLS and CDR2 as YYNGEE. The CDR3 consists of 14 residues. Deletions cut 0 bases from V and 4 bases from J, with 10 bases between. The CDR3 region is CASSVVVGGETQYF. The CDR3 DNA reads as TGTGCCAGCAGCGTAGTCGTAGGGGGAGAGACCCAGTACTTC.

This rearrangement joins TRBV5-1 to TRBJ2-1; D unclear. The CDR3 spans 12 residues. The germline gives CDR1 SGHRS, CDR2 YFSETQ. Trimming stripped 0 bases from V and 5 bases from J, with 3 bases between. Here the CDR3 DNA reads TGCGCCAGCAGCTTGGGCAACAATGAGCAGTTCTTC. Translated: CASSLGNNEQFF. Drawing the rest from reference TRBV5-1 and TRBJ2-1, the complete variable domain is KAGVTQTPRYLIKTRGQQVTLSCSPISGHRSVSWYQQTPGQGLQFLFEYFSETQRNKGNFPGRFSGRQFSNSRSEMNVSTLELGDSALYLCASSLGNNEQFFGPGTRLTVL.

The rearrangement links TRBV6-7 to TRBJ1-5; no clear D. TRBV6-7 qualifies as an ORF whose function is uncertain. V was trimmed by 7 bases and J by 4 bases, leaving 20 bases between them. The CDR3 covers 16 residues. The CDR3 reads CASNSVENRRNQPQHF. The CDR3 DNA sequence: TGTGCCAGCAACAGCGTCGAAAACAGACGGAATCAGCCCCAGCATTTT.

The V call is TRBV7-2, the J call TRBJ2-3; possibly TRBD1 for D (6 bases). The germline V gene has CDR1 SGHTA and CDR2 FQGNSA. The CDR3 extends over 16 amino acids. V was shortened by 5 bases and J by 0 bases, with 15 bases between the two germline ends. This CDR3 is CASSTRLQGSTDTQYF. In nucleotides, the CDR3 is TGTGCCAGCAGCACCCGACTACAGGGTAGCACAGATACGCAGTATTTT.

The CDR3 nucleotides read TGTGCCAGCAGTGAAAACAGAAAATCTGGCTACACCTTC. It codes for CASSENRKSGYTF. The chain uses TRBV6-1 and TRBJ1-2; D is unresolved. The germline CDR1 and CDR2 sequences are MNHNS and SASEGT. This CDR3 has 13 residues. The ends were cut back, 2 bases at V and 7 bases at J, with 11 bases in the middle.

This sequence joins TRBV5-1 and TRBJ1-2; maybe TRBD1 (5 bases). In germline, CDR1 is SGHRS, CDR2 YFSETQ. The V end was cut by 1 base, the J end by 2 bases, with 12 bases between. The CDR3 spans 15 residues. As DNA, the CDR3 is TGCGCCAGCAGCTTGTCAGAGGGGTCGAACTATGGCTACACCTTC. It codes for CASSLSEGSNYGYTF.

The chain joins TRBV7-9 to TRBJ1-2; no definite D call. Germline assignment: CDR1 SEHNR and CDR2 FQNEAQ (reference sequence). The CDR3 runs 14 residues. Trimming took 0 bases from V and 4 from J, leaving 9 bases between them. CDR3 nucleotides: TGTGCCAGCAGCTTAGCTCTGTTGCTCTATGGCTACACCTTC. Translating gives CASSLALLLYGYTF.

This rearrangement joins TRBV28 to TRBJ2-3; 12 bases are a match to TRBD2. V lost 8 bases and J lost 3; bases outside the gene matches: 12. This CDR3 region has 17 residues. Germline loops: CDR1 MDHEN, CDR2 SYDVKM. CDR3 protein: CASVGASGRARTDTQYF. The CDR3 DNA reads TGTGCCAGCGTAGGAGCTAGCGGGAGGGCCCGGACAGATACGCAGTATTTT.

The V and J genes are TRBV5-1 and TRBJ2-3; 7 positions match TRBD1. The CDR3 extends over 14 amino acids. V was pared by 4 bases and J by 6 bases, with 8 bases of the junction left unmatched. The germline gives CDR1 SGHRS, CDR2 YFSETQ. The CDR3 bases are TGCGCCAGCAGCCACGACAGGGCCCCGGATACGCAGTATTTT. This gives the protein CASSHDRAPDTQYF.

The gene calls are TRBV29-1 and TRBJ1-2; 9 bases match TRBD1. The V gene end was trimmed by 7 bases and the J gene end by 7 bases; junction bases not matched to a gene: 10. The length of the CDR3 is 13 residues. Germline assignment: CDR1 SQVTM and CDR2 ANQGSEA. The CDR3: CSASTQGALGYTF. The CDR3 DNA sequence: TGCAGCGCATCCACACAGGGGGCGCTTGGCTACACCTTC.

The CDR3 region is CASSLQGVHQETQYF. The CDR3 DNA reads as TGTGCCAGCAGCTTACAGGGGGTGCACCAAGAGACCCAGTACTTC. The rearrangement links TRBV7-7 to TRBJ2-5; 7 nucleotides match TRBD1. V was clipped by 2 bases and J by 0 bases; unmatched bases: 3. The CDR3 contains 15 residues. Germline V lookup: CDR1 SSHAT, CDR2 FNYEAQ (reference sequence).

The rearrangement joins TRBV5-1 to TRBJ1-1; TRBD1 matches at 7 bases. The CDR3 spans 16 residues. Germline CDR1 SGHRS, CDR2 YFSETQ. V was pared by 1 base and J by 0 bases, with 6 bases of the junction left unmatched. CDR3 loop: CASSLRGGGMNTEAFF. The CDR3, as DNA: TGCGCCAGCAGCTTGCGAGGGGGCGGGATGAACACTGAAGCTTTCTTT.

V is TRBV5-8 and J is TRBJ2-1; a weak D match, TRBD1 (6 bases). This CDR3 is 15 amino acids long. Germline CDR1 SGHTS, CDR2 YDEGEE. The germline V and J ends were trimmed by 0 bases and 1 base, with 8 bases remaining between them. In DNA, the CDR3 is TGTGCCAGCAGCTTGGGACAGGTATCCTACAATGAGCAGTTCTTC. Protein: CASSLGQVSYNEQFF.

J is TRBJ2-1 and V is TRBV28; 16 bases align to TRBD2. CDR1 MDHEN and CDR2 SYDVKM come from the germline V gene. V dropped 8 bases and J dropped 5; count of bases not matched to a gene: 3. The CDR3 is made up of 15 amino acids. The CDR3 protein is CASSGTSGGDNEQFF. For the CDR3, the DNA is TGTGCCAGCTCAGGGACTAGCGGGGGGGACAATGAGCAGTTCTTC. The entire variable domain, with the rest obtained from reference TRBV28 and TRBJ2-1, is as follows: DVKVTQSSRYLVKRTGEKVFLECVQDMDHENMFWYRQDPGLGLRLIYFSYDVKMKEKGDIPEGYSVSREKKERFSLILESASTNQTSMYLCASSGTSGGDNEQFFGPGTRLTVL.

This clone was detected only a few times. V and J are TRBV5-6 and TRBJ1-2; TRBD1 matches 10 bases. Trimming removed 1 base from V and 8 bases from J; junction bases left unmatched: 8. The CDR3 has 15 amino acids. Germline loops: CDR1 SGHDT, CDR2 YYEEEE. The CDR3: CASSLLVRTGGGYTF. The CDR3 DNA sequence: TGTGCCAGCAGCTTGCTGGTCCGGACAGGGGGAGGCTACACCTTC.

The CDR3 DNA is TGTGCCAGCTCCTTGGGGTGGGGGACACCTTCCTACGAGCAGTACTTC. The encoded protein is CASSLGWGTPSYEQYF. The J gene is TRBJ2-7, the V gene TRBV27; weak D call: TRBD1 (6 bases). V lost 8 bases to trimming and J lost 1 base, with 21 bases between them. The CDR3 runs to 16 residues. Per germline, CDR1 MNHEY and CDR2 SMNVEV (reference sequence).

The chain is built from TRBV5-5 and TRBJ2-7, with 7 bases matching TRBD2. Losses at the gene ends were 4 bases for V and 0 bases for J; bases not matched to a gene: 7. CDR1 and CDR2 (germline): SGHKS, YYEKEE (reference sequence). The CDR3 sequence is 15 residues long. CDR3 bases: TGTGCCAGCAGCCAGACGGGGGGAGCCTCCTACGAGCAGTACTTC. This sequence encodes CASSQTGGASYEQYF.